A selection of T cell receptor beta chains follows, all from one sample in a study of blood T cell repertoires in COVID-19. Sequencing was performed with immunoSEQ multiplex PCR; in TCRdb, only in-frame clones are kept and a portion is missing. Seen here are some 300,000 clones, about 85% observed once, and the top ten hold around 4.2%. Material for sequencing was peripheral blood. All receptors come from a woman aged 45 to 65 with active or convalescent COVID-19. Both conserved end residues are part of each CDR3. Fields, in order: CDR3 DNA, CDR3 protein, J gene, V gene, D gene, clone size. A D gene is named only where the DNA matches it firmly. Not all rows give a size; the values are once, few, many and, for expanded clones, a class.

TGCGCCAGCAGCTTCGAAGGACTGTTGAGCTCTGGGGCCAACGTCCTGACTTTC CASSFEGLLSSGANVLTF TRBJ2-6 TRBV4-1 . once
TGTGCCAGCAGCGCAGACTATCTCTCCTACAATGAGCAGTTCTTC CASSADYLSYNEQFF TRBJ2-1 TRBV9 . .
TGTGCCAGCAGGATGACTAGCGGGAGGGCCTACGGGGAGCTGTTTTTT CASRMTSGRAYGELFF TRBJ2-2 TRBV2 TRBD2 .
TGTGCCAGCAGCTCTATGGTTATGAACACTGAAGCTTTCTTT CASSSMVMNTEAFF TRBJ1-1 TRBV7-8 . .
TGTGCCAGTCGAGAGGGGCCCTCGGGGGGTGGCTACACCTTC CASREGPSGGGYTF TRBJ1-2 TRBV19 . .
TGTGCCAGCAGTGAAAATCGAGGAGGAAGGGGGAGGACAGGGAGGACTGAAGCTTTCTTT CASSENRGGRGRTGRTEAFF TRBJ1-1 TRBV6-1 TRBD1 .
TGCGCCAGCAGCCCGGGACTAGCGGGAGATGAGCAGTACTTC CASSPGLAGDEQYF TRBJ2-7 TRBV5-1 TRBD2 .
TGCAGCACATGGAACACTGAAGCTTTCTTT CSTWNTEAFF TRBJ1-1 TRBV29-1 . .
TGCGCCAGTTCATACAGGGGAAACTATGGCTACACCTTC CASSYRGNYGYTF TRBJ1-2 TRBV4-1 TRBD1 .
TGCGCCAGCAGCTTGGTAAATCTCGCGGGGGGGAGAGGTGAGCAGTTCTTC CASSLVNLAGGRGEQFF TRBJ2-1 TRBV5-1 TRBD2 .